Listed below are T cell receptor beta chains from one sample, sequenced in a study of blood T cell repertoires in COVID-19. Sequencing used immunoSEQ multiplex PCR; TCRdb keeps in-frame clones, though not all of them. This repertoire shows 200,000 to 250,000 clones, approximately 85% found once; its top ten account for 5.2%. The sample was peripheral blood. These receptor sequences come from a woman in her 70s with COVID-19, enrolled during active disease. The CDR3 runs from the conserved cysteine through the conserved F or W. The D gene is left open where the match is weak. For some rows the clone size is stated as once, few or many, or as a class when expanded; others skip it.

J,size,D,V,DNA,CDR3
TRBJ1-5,-,TRBD1,TRBV2,TGTGCCAGCAGTTTCACCGGGACAGGGTTGGGGCAGCCCCAGCATTTT,CASSFTGTGLGQPQHF
TRBJ2-2,-,-,TRBV5-1,TGCGCCAGCAGCTTGGATTTGGCAGGGGGGACCGGGGAGCTGTTTTTT,CASSLDLAGGTGELFF
TRBJ2-1,-,TRBD1,TRBV7-8,TGTGCCAGCAGCTTAAGGGACAGCATCCCCGTCGGTGAGCAGTTCTTC,CASSLRDSIPVGEQFF
TRBJ1-5,-,-,TRBV28,TGTGCCAGCACCTTTTCGTCAGGGTTCAATCAGCCCCAGCATTTT,CASTFSSGFNQPQHF
TRBJ2-3,-,TRBD2,TRBV24-1,TGTGCCACCAGCCCCTTAGCGGGAGCTGCAGATACGCAGTATTTT,CATSPLAGAADTQYF
TRBJ2-3,-,TRBD2,TRBV6-5,TGTGCCAGCAGTTACAACAGCGGGAGTACAGATACGCAGTATTTT,CASSYNSGSTDTQYF
TRBJ1-2,-,-,TRBV28,TGTGCCAGCAGTTTAGAGAGCATCTATGGCTACACCTTC,CASSLESIYGYTF
TRBJ1-6,-,-,TRBV27,TGTGCCAGCAGTTTCAGGGGTTCACCCCTCCACTTT,CASSFRGSPLHF
TRBJ2-1,few,-,TRBV9,TGTGCCAGCAGCGTAGTTAGCGCGGGTGAGCAGTTCTTC,CASSVVSAGEQFF
TRBJ1-1,-,-,TRBV10-1,TGCGCCAGCAGTTTGGAGGACACTGAAGCTTTCTTT,CASSLEDTEAFF
TRBJ1-5,few,TRBD1,TRBV7-2,TGTGCCAGCAGCCCGACAGGGGGCAATCAGCCCCAGCATTTT,CASSPTGGNQPQHF